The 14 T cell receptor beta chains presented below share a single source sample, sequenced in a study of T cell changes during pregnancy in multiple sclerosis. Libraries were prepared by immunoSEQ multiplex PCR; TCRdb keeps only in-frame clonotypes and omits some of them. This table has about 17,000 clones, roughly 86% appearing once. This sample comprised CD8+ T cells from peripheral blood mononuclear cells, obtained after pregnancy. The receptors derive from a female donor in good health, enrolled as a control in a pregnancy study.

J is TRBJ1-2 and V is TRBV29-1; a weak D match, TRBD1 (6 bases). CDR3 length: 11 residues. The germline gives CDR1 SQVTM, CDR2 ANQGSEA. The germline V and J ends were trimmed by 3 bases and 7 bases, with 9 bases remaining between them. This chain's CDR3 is CSVEVDSGYTF. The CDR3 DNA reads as TGCAGCGTTGAGGTGGACAGTGGCTACACCTTC.

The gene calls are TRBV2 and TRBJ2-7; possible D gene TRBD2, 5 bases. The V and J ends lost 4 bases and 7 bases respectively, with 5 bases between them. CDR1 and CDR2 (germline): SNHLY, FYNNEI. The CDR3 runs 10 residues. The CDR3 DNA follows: TGTGCCAGCAGTGCGGGGGAGCAGTACTTC. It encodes CASSAGEQYF.

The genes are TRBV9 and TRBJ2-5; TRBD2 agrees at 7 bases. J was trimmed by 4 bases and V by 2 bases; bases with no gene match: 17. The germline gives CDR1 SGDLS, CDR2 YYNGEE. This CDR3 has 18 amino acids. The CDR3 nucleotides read TGTGCCAGCAGCGTGCCAGACCTTTTCGAGGGAGGGCGAGAGACCCAGTACTTC. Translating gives CASSVPDLFEGGRETQYF.

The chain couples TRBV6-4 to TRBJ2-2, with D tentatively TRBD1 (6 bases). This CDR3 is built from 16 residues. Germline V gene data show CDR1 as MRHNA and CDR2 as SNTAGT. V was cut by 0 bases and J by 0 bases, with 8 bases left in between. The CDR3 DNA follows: TGTGCCAGCAGTGACTCAGCAGGGGCGAACACCGGGGAGCTGTTTTTT. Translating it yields CASSDSAGANTGELFF.

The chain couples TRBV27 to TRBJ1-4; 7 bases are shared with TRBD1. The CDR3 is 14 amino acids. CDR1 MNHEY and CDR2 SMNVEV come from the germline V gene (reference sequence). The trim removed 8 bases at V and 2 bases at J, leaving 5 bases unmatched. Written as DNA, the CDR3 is TGTGCCAGCCGCGACAGGGCGACTAATGAAAAACTGTTTTTT. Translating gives CASRDRATNEKLFF. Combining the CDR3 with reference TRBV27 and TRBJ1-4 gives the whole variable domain EAQVTQNPRYLITVTGKKLTVTCSQNMNHEYMSWYRQDPGLGLRQIYYSMNVEVTDKGDVPEGYKVSRKEKRNFPLILESPSPNQTSLYFCASRDRATNEKLFFGSGTQLSVL.

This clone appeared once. The CDR3 is CASTDLGTKYNEQFF. CDR3 coding DNA: TGTGCCAGCACCGACCTCGGGACTAAATACAATGAGCAGTTCTTC. This chain joins TRBV9 and TRBJ2-1; 7 bases align to TRBD2. Germline loops: CDR1 SGDLS, CDR2 YYNGEE. After removal of 6 bases from V and 4 bases from J, the junction contained 10 bases not matched to a gene. The length of the CDR3 is 15 residues.

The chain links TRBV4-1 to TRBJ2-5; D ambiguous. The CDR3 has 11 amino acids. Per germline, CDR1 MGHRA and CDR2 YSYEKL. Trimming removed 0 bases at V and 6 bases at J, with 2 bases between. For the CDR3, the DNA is TGCGCCAGCAGCCAAGATAAGACCCAGTACTTC. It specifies CASSQDKTQYF.

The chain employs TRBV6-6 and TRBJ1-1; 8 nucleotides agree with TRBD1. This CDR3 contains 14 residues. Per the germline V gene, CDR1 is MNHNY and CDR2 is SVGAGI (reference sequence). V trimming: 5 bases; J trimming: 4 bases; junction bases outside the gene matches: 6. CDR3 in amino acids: CASSDRGGGTEAFF. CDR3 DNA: TGTGCCAGCAGTGACAGGGGTGGAGGCACTGAAGCTTTCTTT.

DNA for the CDR3: TGTGCCAGCAGTGACAGTGAGGGAGGAGAGCAGTACTTC. Translation: CASSDSEGGEQYF. The gene calls are TRBV6-4 and TRBJ2-7; weak D call: TRBD2 (6 bases). Looked up from germline, CDR1 is MRHNA and CDR2 is SNTAGT. V was shortened by 2 bases and J by 7 bases, with 12 bases between the two germline ends. The CDR3 loop spans 13 amino acids.

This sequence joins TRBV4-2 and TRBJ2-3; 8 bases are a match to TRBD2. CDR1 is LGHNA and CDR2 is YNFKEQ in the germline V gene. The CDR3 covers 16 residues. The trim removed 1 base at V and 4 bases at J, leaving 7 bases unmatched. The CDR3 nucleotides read TGTGCCAGCAGCCAAGTAGGGAGCGGGGGATCAGATACGCAGTATTTT. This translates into CASSQVGSGGSDTQYF.

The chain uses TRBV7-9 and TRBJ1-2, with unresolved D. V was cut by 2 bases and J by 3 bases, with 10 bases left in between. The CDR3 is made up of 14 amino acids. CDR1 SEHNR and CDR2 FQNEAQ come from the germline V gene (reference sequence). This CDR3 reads CASSLSREDYGYTF. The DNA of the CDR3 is TGTGCCAGCAGCTTATCGCGAGAAGACTATGGCTACACCTTC.

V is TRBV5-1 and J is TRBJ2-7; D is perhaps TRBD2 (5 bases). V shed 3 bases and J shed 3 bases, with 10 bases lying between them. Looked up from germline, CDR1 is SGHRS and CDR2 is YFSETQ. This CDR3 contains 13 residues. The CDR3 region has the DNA TGCGCCAGCAGCTCCGGGGTTGGCTACGAGCAGTACTTC. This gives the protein CASSSGVGYEQYF. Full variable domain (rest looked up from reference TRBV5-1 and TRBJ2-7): KAGVTQTPRYLIKTRGQQVTLSCSPISGHRSVSWYQQTPGQGLQFLFEYFSETQRNKGNFPGRFSGRQFSNSRSEMNVSTLELGDSALYLCASSSGVGYEQYFGPGTRLTVT.

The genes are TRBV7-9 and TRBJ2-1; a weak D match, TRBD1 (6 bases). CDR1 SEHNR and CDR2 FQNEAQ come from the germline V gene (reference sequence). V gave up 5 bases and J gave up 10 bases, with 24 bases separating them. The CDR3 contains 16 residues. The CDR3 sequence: CASSPKTGRSREEQFF. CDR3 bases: TGTGCCAGCAGCCCCAAAACAGGGCGGTCGAGAGAGGAGCAGTTCTTC.

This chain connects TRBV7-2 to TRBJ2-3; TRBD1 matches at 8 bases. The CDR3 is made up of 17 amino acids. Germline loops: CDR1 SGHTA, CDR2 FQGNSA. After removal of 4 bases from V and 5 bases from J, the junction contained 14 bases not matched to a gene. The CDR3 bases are TGTGCCAGCAGCTCTTTTCTAGGGACAGGCGTGGGAGATACGCAGTATTTT. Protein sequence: CASSSFLGTGVGDTQYF. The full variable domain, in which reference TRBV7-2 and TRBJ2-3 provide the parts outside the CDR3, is GAGVSQSPSNKVTEKGKDVELRCDPISGHTALYWYRQSLGQGLEFLIYFQGNSAPDKSGLPSDRFSAERTGGSVSTLTIQRTQQEDSAVYLCASSSFLGTGVGDTQYFGPGTRLTVL.